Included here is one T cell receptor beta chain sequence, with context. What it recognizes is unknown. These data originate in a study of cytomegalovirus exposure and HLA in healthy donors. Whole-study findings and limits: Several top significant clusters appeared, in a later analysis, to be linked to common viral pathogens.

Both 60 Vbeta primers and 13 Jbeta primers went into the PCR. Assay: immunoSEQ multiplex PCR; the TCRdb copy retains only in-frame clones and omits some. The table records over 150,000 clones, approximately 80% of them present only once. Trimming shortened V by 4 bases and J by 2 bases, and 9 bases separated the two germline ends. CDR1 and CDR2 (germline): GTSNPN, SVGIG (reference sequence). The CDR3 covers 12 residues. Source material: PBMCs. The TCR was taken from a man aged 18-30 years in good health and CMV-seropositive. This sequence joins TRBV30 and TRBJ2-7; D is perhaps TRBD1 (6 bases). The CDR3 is CAWKDSAYEQYF. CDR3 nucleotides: TGTGCCTGGAAGGACAGTGCCTACGAGCAGTACTTC.